One and the same sample provided the 10 T cell receptor beta chains below, sequenced in a study of T cell responses to AZD1222 COVID-19 vaccine. Sequencing was performed with immunoSEQ multiplex PCR; in TCRdb, only in-frame clones are kept and a portion is missing. Among more than 95,000 clones listed, around 92% were seen once. The specimen comprised peripheral blood, sampled on day 0 of AZD1222 vaccination. These receptors were taken from an adult in good health.

The V and J genes are TRBV20-1 and TRBJ2-2; no clear D. In germline, CDR1 is DFQATT, CDR2 SNEGSKA (reference sequence). V was clipped by 3 bases and J by 1 base, with 12 bases between them. The CDR3 runs 15 residues. CDR3 in DNA: TGCAGTGCTAGTTTGACTGCCTGGAACACCGGGGAGCTGTTTTTT. Encoded protein: CSASLTAWNTGELFF.

CDR3 DNA: TGTGCCAGTAGTTCTTCAGGGGGATTGAACACTGAAGCTTTCTTT. Amino acids: CASSSSGGLNTEAFF. V is TRBV19 and J is TRBJ1-1, with TRBD1 matching over 7 bases. CDR3 length: 15 residues. Germline V CDR1 and CDR2: LNHDA, SQIVND (reference sequence). The V and J ends lost 5 bases and 0 bases, in that order; junction bases with no gene match: 6. Complete variable domain (other parts from reference TRBV19 and TRBJ1-1): DGGITQSPKYLFRKEGQNVTLSCEQNLNHDAMYWYRQDPGQGLRLIYYSQIVNDFQKGDIAEGYSVSREKKESFPLTVTSAQKNPTAFYLCASSSSGGLNTEAFFGQGTRLTVV.

The chain has TRBV6-1 and TRBJ2-7; possibly TRBD2 for D (5 bases). The germline V gene has CDR1 MNHNS and CDR2 SASEGT. Between the trimmed V and J ends, which lost 2 bases and 3 bases, there was a span of 17 bases. This CDR3 has 16 residues. The CDR3: CASSELQNRGLYEQYF. The CDR3 coding sequence is TGTGCCAGCAGTGAATTGCAGAACCGCGGACTCTACGAGCAGTACTTC.

This chain joins TRBV7-6 and TRBJ2-1, with D unresolved. This CDR3 contains 13 residues. Deletions cut 3 bases from V and 1 base from J, with 4 bases between. Germline lookup yields CDR1 SGHVS and CDR2 FNYEAQ. This chain's CDR3 is CASSFQSYNEQFF. The CDR3 DNA reads TGTGCCAGCAGCTTTCAATCCTACAATGAGCAGTTCTTC. The full variable domain, completed using reference TRBV7-6 and TRBJ2-1, is GAGVSQSPRYKVTKRGQDVALRCDPISGHVSLYWYRQALGQGPEFLTYFNYEAQQDKSGLPNDRFSAERPEGSISTLTIQRTEQRDSAMYRCASSFQSYNEQFFGPGTRLTVL.

The CDR3: CASSLASGSDEQFF. The CDR3 nucleotides read TGCGCCAGCAGCTTGGCTAGCGGGAGCGATGAGCAGTTCTTC. The rearrangement joins TRBV5-1 to TRBJ2-1; 10 bases are a match to TRBD2. V lost 0 bases to trimming and J lost 8 bases; unmatched junction nucleotides: 2. This CDR3 comprises 14 residues. The germline gives CDR1 SGHRS, CDR2 YFSETQ.

The V and J genes are TRBV4-3 and TRBJ1-5; 8 bases map to TRBD1. The germline CDR1 and CDR2 sequences are LGHNA and YSLEER. Trimming cost V 1 base and J 7 bases; bases outside gene matches: 6. The CDR3 contains 15 residues. CDR3 loop: CASSQGTGSTQPQHF. CDR3 nucleotide sequence: TGCGCCAGCAGCCAAGGGACAGGGTCGACCCAGCCCCAGCATTTT.

This clone was recorded once. The chain recombines TRBV7-2 with TRBJ1-5, with a weak D call TRBD1 (6 bases). The germline CDR1 and CDR2 sequences are SGHTA and FQGNSA. With 7 bases removed from V and 2 bases from J, the gap between germline ends came to 12 bases. This CDR3 region has 14 residues. Written as DNA, the CDR3 is TGTGCCAGCACCGAGGGGGTAGGCAATCAGCCCCAGCATTTT. Translation gives CASTEGVGNQPQHF.

The chain uses TRBV3-1 (or the pseudogene TRBV3-2) and TRBJ1-2, with 8 nucleotides matching TRBD1. From germline, CDR1 is LGHDT and CDR2 YNNKEL (reference sequence). The V and J ends lost 4 bases and 6 bases, in that order; junction bases with no gene match: 7. This CDR3 contains 14 residues. CDR3 protein: CASSLGQVTNGYTF. The CDR3 region has the DNA TGTGCCAGCAGCCTGGGACAGGTAACTAATGGCTACACCTTC.

The chain employs TRBV3-1 (or the pseudogene TRBV3-2) and TRBJ2-7; D possibly uses TRBD1 or TRBD2 (5 bases each). Germline V gene data show CDR1 as LGHDT and CDR2 as YNNKEL (reference sequence). The CDR3 totals 15 residues. Deletions cut 4 bases from V and 2 bases from J, with 15 bases between. CDR3 residues: CASSPGAWAPYEQYF. CDR3 nucleotide sequence: TGTGCCAGCAGCCCCGGGGCCTGGGCCCCCTACGAGCAGTACTTC.

J is TRBJ1-1 and V is TRBV19; 9 bases match TRBD1. Germline V gene data show CDR1 as LNHDA and CDR2 as SQIVND (reference sequence). V lost 7 bases and J lost 12; bases outside the gene matches: 12. The CDR3 length is 13 residues. CDR3 region: CASNPGQGGSSFF. The CDR3 DNA follows: TGTGCCAGTAACCCGGGACAGGGTGGCTCGTCTTTCTTT. The variable domain in full, completed from reference TRBV19 and TRBJ1-1, reads DGGITQSPKYLFRKEGQNVTLSCEQNLNHDAMYWYRQDPGQGLRLIYYSQIVNDFQKGDIAEGYSVSREKKESFPLTVTSAQKNPTAFYLCASNPGQGGSSFFGQGTRLTVV.